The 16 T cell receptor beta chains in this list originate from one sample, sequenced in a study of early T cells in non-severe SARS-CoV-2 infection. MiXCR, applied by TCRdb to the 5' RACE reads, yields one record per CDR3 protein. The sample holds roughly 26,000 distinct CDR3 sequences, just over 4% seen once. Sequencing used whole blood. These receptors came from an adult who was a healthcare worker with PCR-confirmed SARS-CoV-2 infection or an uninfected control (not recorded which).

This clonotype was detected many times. The chain's CDR3 is CASSLGTGSSTDTQYF. Here the CDR3 DNA reads TGTGCCAGCAGTCTAGGGACAGGCTCTAGCACAGATACGCAGTATTTT. The chain carries TRBV27 and TRBJ2-3; TRBD1 matches at 8 bases. V dropped 5 bases and J dropped 0; count of bases not matched to a gene: 7. Germline V gene lookup returns CDR1 MNHEY and CDR2 SMNVEV (reference sequence). CDR3 length equals 16 residues.

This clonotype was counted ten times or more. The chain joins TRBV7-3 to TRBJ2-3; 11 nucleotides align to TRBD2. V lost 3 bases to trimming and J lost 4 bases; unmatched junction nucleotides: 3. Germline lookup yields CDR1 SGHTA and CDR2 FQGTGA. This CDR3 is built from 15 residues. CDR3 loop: CASSFSGRASDTQYF. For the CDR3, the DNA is TGTGCCAGCAGCTTTAGCGGGAGGGCCTCAGATACGCAGTATTTT.

The CDR3 loop reads CASSGKGDGEQYF. The CDR3 coding sequence is TGCGCCAGCAGTGGGAAGGGAGATGGAGAGCAGTACTTC. V gene TRBV10-1 combines with J gene TRBJ2-7; TRBD2 is a possible D gene (5 bases). Germline V gene lookup returns CDR1 WNHNN and CDR2 SYGVQD (reference sequence). The CDR3 runs to 13 residues. Trimming took off 4 bases at V and 7 bases at J, with 14 bases between the two ends.

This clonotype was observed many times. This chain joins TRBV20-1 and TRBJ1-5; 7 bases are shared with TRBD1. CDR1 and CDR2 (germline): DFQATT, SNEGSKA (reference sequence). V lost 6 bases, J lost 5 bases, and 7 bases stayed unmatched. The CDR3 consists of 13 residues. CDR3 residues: CSARQGGDQPQHF. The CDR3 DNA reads TGCAGTGCGAGACAGGGTGGGGATCAGCCCCAGCATTTT.

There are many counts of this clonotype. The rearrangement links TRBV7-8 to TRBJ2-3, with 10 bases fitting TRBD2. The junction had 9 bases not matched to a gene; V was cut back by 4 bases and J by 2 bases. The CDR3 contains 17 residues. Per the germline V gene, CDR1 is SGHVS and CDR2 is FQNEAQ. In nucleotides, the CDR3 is TGTGCCAGCAGCTCTAGTGCTAGCGGGGGTCACACAGATACGCAGTATTTT. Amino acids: CASSSSASGGHTDTQYF.

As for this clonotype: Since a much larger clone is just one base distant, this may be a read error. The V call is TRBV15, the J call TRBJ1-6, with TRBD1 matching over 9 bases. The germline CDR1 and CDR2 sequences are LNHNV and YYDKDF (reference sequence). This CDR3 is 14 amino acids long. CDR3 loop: CATSRGQGSSLLHF. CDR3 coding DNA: TGTGCCACCAGCAGGGGACAGGGCAGTTCACTCCTCCACTTT.

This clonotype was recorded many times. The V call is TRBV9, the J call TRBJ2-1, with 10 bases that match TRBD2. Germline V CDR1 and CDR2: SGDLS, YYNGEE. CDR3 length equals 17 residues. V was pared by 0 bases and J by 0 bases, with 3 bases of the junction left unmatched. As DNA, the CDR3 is TGTGCCAGCAGCGTAGTCCCTAGCGGGAGCTCCTACAATGAGCAGTTCTTC. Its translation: CASSVVPSGSSYNEQFF.

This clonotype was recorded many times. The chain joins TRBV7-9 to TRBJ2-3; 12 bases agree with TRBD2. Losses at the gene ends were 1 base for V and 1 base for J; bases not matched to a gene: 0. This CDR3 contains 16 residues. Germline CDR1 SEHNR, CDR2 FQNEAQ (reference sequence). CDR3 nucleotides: TGTGCCAGCAGCTTAGGGACTAGCGGGGGCACAGATACGCAGTATTTT. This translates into CASSLGTSGGTDTQYF.

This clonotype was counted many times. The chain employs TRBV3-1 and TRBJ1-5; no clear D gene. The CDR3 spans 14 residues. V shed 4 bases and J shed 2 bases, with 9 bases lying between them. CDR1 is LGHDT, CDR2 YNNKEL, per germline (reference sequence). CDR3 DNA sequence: TGTGCCAGCAGCCCAAGCCAGGGCAATCAGCCCCAGCATTTT. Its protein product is CASSPSQGNQPQHF.

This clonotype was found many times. The CDR3 DNA reads as TGTGCCACCAGCGGGAGGACAGGGGGTAATGAAAAACTGTTTTTT. Protein: CATSGRTGGNEKLFF. The rearrangement joins TRBV15 to TRBJ1-4, with 10 bases that match TRBD1. J was trimmed by 4 bases and V by 5 bases; bases with no gene match: 4. Germline V gives CDR1 LNHNV, CDR2 YYDKDF (reference sequence). The CDR3 extends over 15 amino acids.

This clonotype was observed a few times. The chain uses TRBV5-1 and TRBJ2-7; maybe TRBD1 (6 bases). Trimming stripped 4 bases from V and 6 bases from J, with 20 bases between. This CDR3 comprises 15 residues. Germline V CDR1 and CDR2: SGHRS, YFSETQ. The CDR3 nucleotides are TGCGCCAGCAGCGTGACCGGGACAAACTATGGCGAGCAGTACTTC. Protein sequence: CASSVTGTNYGEQYF.

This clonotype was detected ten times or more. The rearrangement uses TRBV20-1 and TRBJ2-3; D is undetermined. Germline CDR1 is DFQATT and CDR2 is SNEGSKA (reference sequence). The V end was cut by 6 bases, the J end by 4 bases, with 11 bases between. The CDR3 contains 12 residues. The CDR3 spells CSARNGADTQYF. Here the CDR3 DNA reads TGCAGTGCGCGAAATGGAGCAGATACGCAGTATTTT.

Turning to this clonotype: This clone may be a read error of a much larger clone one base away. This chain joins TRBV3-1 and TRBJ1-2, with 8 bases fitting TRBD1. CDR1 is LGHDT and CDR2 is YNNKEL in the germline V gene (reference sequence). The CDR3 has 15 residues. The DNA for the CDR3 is TGTGCCAGCAGCCACCGCGGACAGGGTGACTATGACTACACCTTC. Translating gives CASSHRGQGDYDYTF.

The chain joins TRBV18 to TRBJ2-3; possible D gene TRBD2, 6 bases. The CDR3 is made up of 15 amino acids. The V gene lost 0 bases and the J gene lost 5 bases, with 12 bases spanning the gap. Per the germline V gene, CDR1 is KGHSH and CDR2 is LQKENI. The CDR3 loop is CASSPPERVRDTQYF. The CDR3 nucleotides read TGTGCCAGCTCACCACCGGAGCGGGTCCGAGATACGCAGTATTTT.

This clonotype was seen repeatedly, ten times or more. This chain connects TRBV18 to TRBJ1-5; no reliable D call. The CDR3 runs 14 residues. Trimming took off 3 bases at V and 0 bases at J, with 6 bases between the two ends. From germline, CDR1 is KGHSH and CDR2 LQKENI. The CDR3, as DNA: TGTGCCAGCTCACCCGCTAATAGCAATCAGCCCCAGCATTTT. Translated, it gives CASSPANSNQPQHF. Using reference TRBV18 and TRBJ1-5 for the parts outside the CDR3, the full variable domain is NAGVMQNPRHLVRRRGQEARLRCSPMKGHSHVYWYRQLPEEGLKFMVYLQKENIIDESGMPKERFSAEFPKEGPSILRIQQVVRGDSAAYFCASSPANSNQPQHFGDGTRLSIL.

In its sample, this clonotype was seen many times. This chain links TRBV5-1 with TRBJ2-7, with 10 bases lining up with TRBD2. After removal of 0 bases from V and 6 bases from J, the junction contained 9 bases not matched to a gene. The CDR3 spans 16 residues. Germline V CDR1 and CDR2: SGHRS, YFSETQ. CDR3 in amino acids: CASSLVSASGRREQYF. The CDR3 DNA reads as TGCGCCAGCAGCTTGGTAAGCGCTAGCGGGAGACGCGAGCAGTACTTC.